This T cell receptor (beta chain) was captured in a study of T cell responses to AZD1222 COVID-19 vaccine. Study-wide findings and caveats: Seropositive AZD1222 recipients at baseline numbered only five to seven. Possibly, clonal diversity was underestimated; donors were largely white British and included more females. It was only after the peak T cell response that any repertoires were sampled. The reported proportion of spike-specific TCRs targeting unmutated variant regions was nearly half.

Profiling relied on immunoSEQ multiplex PCR, and the TCRdb table lists in-frame clones only, not all of them. The table shows over 150,000 clones, with about nine tenths occurring only once. The CDR3 has 15 amino acids. Germline values: CDR1 MNHNS, CDR2 SASEGT. Between the trimmed V and J ends, which lost 3 bases and 0 bases, there was a span of 10 bases. As concerns this clone: Its antigen is currently unknown.

V gene TRBV6-1 combines with J gene TRBJ2-3, with D perhaps given as TRBD1 or TRBD2 (5 bases each). This receptor was identified in an adult in good health. This material consisted of peripheral blood, taken on day 0 of AZD1222 vaccination. The CDR3 DNA reads as TGTGCCAGCAGTGACCGGGGCCGGAGCACAGATACGCAGTATTTT. This sequence encodes CASSDRGRSTDTQYF.